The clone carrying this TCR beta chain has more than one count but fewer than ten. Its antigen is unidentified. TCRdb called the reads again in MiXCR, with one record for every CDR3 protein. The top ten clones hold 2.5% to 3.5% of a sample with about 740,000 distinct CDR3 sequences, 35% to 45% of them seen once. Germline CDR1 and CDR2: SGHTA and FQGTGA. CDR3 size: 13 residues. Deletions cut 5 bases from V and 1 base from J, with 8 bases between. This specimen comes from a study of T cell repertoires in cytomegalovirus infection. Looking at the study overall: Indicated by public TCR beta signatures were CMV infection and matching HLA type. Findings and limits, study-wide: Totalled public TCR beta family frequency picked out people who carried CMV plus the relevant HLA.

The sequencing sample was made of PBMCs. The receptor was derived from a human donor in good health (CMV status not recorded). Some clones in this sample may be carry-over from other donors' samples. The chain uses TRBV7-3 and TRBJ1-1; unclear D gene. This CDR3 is CASSLWWNTEAFF. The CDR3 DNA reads TGTGCCAGCAGCCTCTGGTGGAACACTGAAGCTTTCTTT.